This TCR beta chain was identified during a study of blood T cell repertoires in COVID-19. Measured with immunoSEQ multiplex PCR; TCRdb has only the in-frame clones, and not every one. The repertoire holds 150,000 to 200,000 clones, with approximately 82% as singletons. Trimming took 0 bases from V and 10 from J, leaving 12 bases between them. The CDR3 loop spans 13 amino acids. The V gene's germline CDR1 is LGHDT and CDR2 YNNKEL (reference sequence). J is TRBJ1-1 and V is TRBV3-1 (or the pseudogene TRBV3-2); D is possibly TRBD1 (5 bases). The clonotype originates from a woman aged 45-59 years who had recovered from COVID-19. Sample: PBMCs or T cells enriched from blood (not recorded which). The CDR3 DNA sequence: TGTGCCAGCAGCCAAGAGGCGGGGCATAGAGCTTTCTTT. Its translation: CASSQEAGHRAFF.